Presented here are 22 T cell receptor beta chains from one specimen sequenced in a study of PD-1 blockade in classical Hodgkin lymphoma. Assay: immunoSEQ multiplex PCR; the TCRdb copy retains only in-frame clones and omits some. The sample records about 30,000 clones, over 70% being singletons. As to time point: cycle 4 day 1 (C4D1), after about 6 weeks of nivolumab. In every patient, relapse followed autologous stem cell transplantation, while exposure to brentuximab vedotin differed. The material was peripheral blood mononuclear cells (PBMCs), obtained before the fourth cycle of nivolumab. The receptors stem from a human donor with classical Hodgkin lymphoma.

J is TRBJ2-1 and V is TRBV5-6, with D hard to call. V was trimmed by 3 bases and J by 2 bases, leaving 0 bases between them. The CDR3 is made up of 11 amino acids. Germline-derived CDR1 and CDR2 are SGHDT and YYEEEE. The CDR3 protein is CASSSYNEQFF. DNA of the CDR3: TGTGCCAGCAGCTCCTACAATGAGCAGTTCTTC.

The J gene is TRBJ1-3, the V gene TRBV7-2; tentative D call: TRBD1 (6 bases). Looked up from germline, CDR1 is SGHTA and CDR2 is FQGNSA. The CDR3 runs to 16 residues. V was cut by 5 bases and J by 2 bases, with 16 bases left in between. The CDR3 sequence: CASSPRLGTPGNTIYF. In nucleotides, the CDR3 is TGTGCCAGCAGCCCTCGACTCGGGACACCTGGAAACACCATATATTTT.

The gene calls are TRBV9 and TRBJ2-3; perhaps D is TRBD1 or TRBD2 (5 bases each). The V gene's germline CDR1 is SGDLS and CDR2 YYNGEE. V was cut by 6 bases and J by 5 bases, with 16 bases left in between. CDR3 length: 14 amino acids. The CDR3 loop is CASTGTAARDTQYF. The CDR3 region has the DNA TGTGCCAGCACTGGGACCGCCGCGCGAGATACGCAGTATTTT.

V is TRBV7-2 and J is TRBJ2-7; TRBD1 is a possible D gene (6 bases). V gave up 3 bases and J gave up 5 bases, with 20 bases separating them. The CDR3 consists of 16 residues. The germline V gene has CDR1 SGHTA and CDR2 FQGNSA. CDR3 nucleotide sequence: TGTGCCAGCAGCTTCGGACAGCCCTATTTCGGGGACGAGCAGTACTTC. Encoded protein: CASSFGQPYFGDEQYF.

Only a few counts were recorded for this clone. The rearrangement uses TRBV6-5 and TRBJ1-5; D might be TRBD1 (5 bases). This CDR3 is 14 amino acids long. Trimming shortened V by 8 bases and J by 6 bases, and 17 bases separated the two germline ends. From germline, CDR1 is MNHEY and CDR2 SVGAGI. The DNA of the CDR3 is TGTGCCAGCTGTGGGACCCCCCACGGTCAGCCCCAGCATTTT. Its protein product is CASCGTPHGQPQHF.

With respect to this clone: At one of its ends the junction is not consistent with the germline gene, which may arise from a read error. The chain carries TRBV15 and TRBJ2-7, with D maybe TRBD1 (6 bases). Germline CDR1 and CDR2: LNHNV and YYDKDF (reference sequence). The CDR3 spans 12 residues. This CDR3 reads CATSRDRGSMDF. In nucleotides, the CDR3 is TGTGCCACCAGCAGAGATAGGGGGTCCATGGACTTC. Using reference TRBV15 and TRBJ2-7 for the parts outside the CDR3, the full variable domain is DAMVIQNPRYQVTQFGKPVTLSCSQTLNHNVMYWYQQKSSQAPKLLFHYYDKDFNNEADTPDNFQSRRPNTSFCFLDIRSPGLGDTAMYLCATSRDRGSMDFGPGTRLTVT.

This sequence joins TRBV9 and TRBJ2-7; D unresolved. V was clipped by 4 bases and J by 0 bases, with 11 bases between them. The CDR3 has 14 residues. Germline values: CDR1 SGDLS, CDR2 YYNGEE. CDR3 in DNA: TGTGCCAGCAGCCCCCGACTCTTCTCCTACGAGCAGTACTTC. The encoded protein is CASSPRLFSYEQYF.

The CDR3 reads CASSLVHYYQGAYEQFF. The CDR3 region has the DNA TGTGCCAGCAGCTTAGTCCATTATTATCAGGGGGCGTATGAGCAGTTCTTC. The V and J genes are TRBV7-6 and TRBJ2-1; 8 bases match TRBD1. The CDR3 sequence is 17 residues long. Per germline, CDR1 SGHVS and CDR2 FNYEAQ. Trimming at V came to 1 base and at J to 8 bases, leaving 13 bases not matched to a gene. The full variable domain, rest sourced from reference TRBV7-6 and TRBJ2-1, is GAGVSQSPRYKVTKRGQDVALRCDPISGHVSLYWYRQALGQGPEFLTYFNYEAQQDKSGLPNDRFSAERPEGSISTLTIQRTEQRDSAMYRCASSLVHYYQGAYEQFFGPGTRLTVL.

For this clone: Mismatch with germline at one junction end may stem from a read error. The chain carries TRBV7-2 and TRBJ1-2; D not resolved. Germline V gene lookup returns CDR1 SGHTA and CDR2 FQGNSA. CDR3 size: 12 residues. CDR3 nucleotides: TGTGCCAGCAGCCAATTTAACTATGGCTGCACCTTC. Its protein product is CASSQFNYGCTF.

In nucleotides, the CDR3 is TGTGCCAGCAGGACCGAGCGGGGATACAATGAGCAGTTCTTC. This codes for CASRTERGYNEQFF. The chain employs TRBV2 and TRBJ2-1, with TRBD2 matching 7 bases. Looked up from germline, CDR1 is SNHLY and CDR2 is FYNNEI. Trimming took 6 bases from V and 4 from J; bases not matched to a gene: 6. There are 14 residues in the CDR3.

Only a few counts were recorded for this clone. The J gene is TRBJ2-1, the V gene TRBV14; D is uncertain. Trimming shortened V by 4 bases and J by 11 bases, and 12 bases separated the two germline ends. This CDR3 has 12 amino acids. Germline CDR1 reads SGHDN; CDR2 reads FVKESK. The CDR3, as DNA: TGTGCCAGCAGCCCTCTAGGCGTCCAGCAGTTCTTC. Amino acid sequence: CASSPLGVQQFF.

The CDR3 sequence is CASSRPLGSTDTQYF. CDR3 sequence (DNA): TGTGCCAGCAGCCGCCCCTTAGGGAGCACAGATACGCAGTATTTT. The chain joins TRBV11-1 to TRBJ2-3; D is ambiguous. Trimming cost V 5 bases and J 0 bases, with 12 bases left between them. The V gene's germline CDR1 is SGHAT and CDR2 FQDESV (reference sequence). There are 15 residues in the CDR3.

CDR3 sequence (DNA): TGTGCCAGCTCACCTGGTACAGAGCCTCCCTACGAGCAGTACTTC. It is translated as CASSPGTEPPYEQYF. J is TRBJ2-7 and V is TRBV18; D not resolved. Trimming cost V 3 bases and J 2 bases, with 14 bases left between them. The CDR3 extends over 15 amino acids. The germline V gene has CDR1 KGHSH and CDR2 LQKENI.

The genes are TRBV15 and TRBJ2-3; 12 bases fit TRBD2. The CDR3 spans 14 residues. Unmatched junction bases numbered 2, after V lost 6 bases and J lost 4 bases. CDR1 is LNHNV, CDR2 YYDKDF, per germline (reference sequence). CDR3 DNA: TGTGCCACCAGAACTAGCGGGGGGTCAGATACGCAGTATTTT. Protein: CATRTSGGSDTQYF.

The chain is built from TRBV21-1 and TRBJ2-7. TRBV21-1 is given as a pseudogene. The CDR3 spans 14 residues. CDR3 in amino acids: CASSNCPRNYEQYF. DNA of the CDR3: TGTGCCAGCAGCAATTGCCCAAGAAACTACGAGCAGTACTTC.

The rearrangement links TRBV7-9 to TRBJ1-1; perhaps TRBD1 as D (6 bases). CDR1 and CDR2 (germline): SEHNR, FQNEAQ (reference sequence). The V end was cut by 5 bases, the J end by 8 bases, with 15 bases between. This CDR3 comprises 13 residues. The CDR3, as DNA: TGTGCCAGCAGCCCTGGACAGCCTAGAGAAGCTTTCTTT. Encoded protein: CASSPGQPREAFF.

V and J are TRBV7-3 and TRBJ2-5; TRBD1 aligns across 7 bases. Germline V CDR1 and CDR2: SGHTA, FQGTGA. This CDR3 is built from 13 residues. Trimming took 6 bases from V and 1 from J; bases not matched to a gene: 2. CDR3 sequence: CASSRDSQETQYF. CDR3 DNA: TGTGCCAGCAGTCGGGACAGCCAAGAGACCCAGTACTTC.

The rearrangement uses TRBV5-4 and TRBJ2-7; tentatively, D is TRBD2 (6 bases). CDR1 is SGHNT, CDR2 YYREEE, per germline (reference sequence). Trimming shortened V by 4 bases and J by 3 bases, and 11 bases separated the two germline ends. CDR3 length equals 13 residues. The CDR3 loop is CASSRDFIYEQYF. The CDR3, as DNA: TGTGCCAGCAGCCGGGACTTTATCTACGAGCAGTACTTC.

The chain joins TRBV5-1 to TRBJ2-3; D possibly corresponds to TRBD1 (7 bases). The length of the CDR3 is 14 residues. CDR1 is SGHRS and CDR2 is YFSETQ in the germline V gene. Trimming took 0 bases from V and 6 from J, leaving 11 bases between them. The CDR3 region is CASSLETGRDTQYF. The CDR3, as DNA: TGCGCCAGCAGCTTGGAGACAGGGAGGGATACGCAGTATTTT.

This rearrangement joins TRBV28 to TRBJ2-2; TRBD1 matches 7 bases. Unmatched junction bases numbered 17, after V lost 8 bases and J lost 5 bases. CDR3 length: 17 amino acids. Germline values: CDR1 MDHEN, CDR2 SYDVKM. The CDR3 bases are TGTGCCAGCTTTCGGGACAGTCACACCTGGGGGACCGGGGAGCTGTTTTTT. Amino acid sequence: CASFRDSHTWGTGELFF.

The chain carries TRBV2 and TRBJ2-7; no firm D call. CDR1 and CDR2 from the germline V gene are SNHLY and FYNNEI. This CDR3 is 10 amino acids long. V lost 6 bases and J lost 10, with 10 bases in between. CDR3: CASRGEDQYF. Written as DNA, the CDR3 is TGTGCCAGCAGGGGCGAGGATCAGTACTTC. Together with reference TRBV2 and TRBJ2-7, the CDR3 gives the full variable domain: EPEVTQTPSHQVTQMGQEVILRCVPISNHLYFYWYRQILGQKVEFLVSFYNNEISEKSEIFDDQFSVERPDGSNFTLKIRSTKLEDSAMYFCASRGEDQYFGPGTRLTVT.

This clone has a single count. The CDR3 here is CASKRTGTYNEQFF. The CDR3 nucleotides are TGTGCCAGCAAGCGGACCGGCACCTACAATGAGCAGTTCTTC. This chain joins TRBV6-1 and TRBJ2-1; D is perhaps TRBD2 (5 bases). CDR1 and CDR2 (germline): MNHNS, SASEGT. Trimming removed 7 bases from V and 2 bases from J, with 12 bases in between. CDR3 size: 14 residues.